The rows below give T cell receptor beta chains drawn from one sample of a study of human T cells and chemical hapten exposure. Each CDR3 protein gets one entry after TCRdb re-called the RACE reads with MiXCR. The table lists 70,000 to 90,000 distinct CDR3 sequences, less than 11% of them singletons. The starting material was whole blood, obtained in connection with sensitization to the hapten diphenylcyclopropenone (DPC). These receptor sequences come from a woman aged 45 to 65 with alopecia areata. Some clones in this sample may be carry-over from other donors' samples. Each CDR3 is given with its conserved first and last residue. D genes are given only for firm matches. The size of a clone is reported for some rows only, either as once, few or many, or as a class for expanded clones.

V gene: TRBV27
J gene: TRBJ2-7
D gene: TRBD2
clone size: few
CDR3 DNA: TGTGCCAGCAGTTTCGGACTAGATTACGAGCAGTACTTC
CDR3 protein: CASSFGLDYEQYF

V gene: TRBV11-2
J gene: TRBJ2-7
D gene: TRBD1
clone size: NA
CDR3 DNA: TGTGCCAGCAGCAGAGGACAGGGCGGCGAGCAGTACTTC
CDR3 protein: CASSRGQGGEQYF

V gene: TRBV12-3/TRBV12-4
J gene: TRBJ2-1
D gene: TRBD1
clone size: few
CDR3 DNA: TGTGCCAGCAGTGCCCGGGACAGGGTCTCGGGTGAGCAGTTCTTC
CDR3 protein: CASSARDRVSGEQFF

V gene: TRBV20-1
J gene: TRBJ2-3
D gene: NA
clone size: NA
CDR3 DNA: TGCAGTGCTAGGAGAGACGGGGTTAGCACAGATACGCAGTATTTT
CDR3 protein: CSARRDGVSTDTQYF

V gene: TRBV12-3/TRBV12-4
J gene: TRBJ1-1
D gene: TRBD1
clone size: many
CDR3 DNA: TGTGCCAGCAGCCCTCTGGGACAGGGGGCCGACACTGAAGCTTTCTTT
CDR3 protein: CASSPLGQGADTEAFF

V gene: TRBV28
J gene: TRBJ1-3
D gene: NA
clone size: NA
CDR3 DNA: TGTGCCAGCAGACCACAGGGCACTGGAAACACCATATATTTT
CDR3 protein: CASRPQGTGNTIYF

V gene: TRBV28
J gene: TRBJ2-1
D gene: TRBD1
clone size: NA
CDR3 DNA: TGTGCCAGCAGTCGGGACAGGGGGCGAGGTGAGCAGTTCTTC
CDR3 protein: CASSRDRGRGEQFF

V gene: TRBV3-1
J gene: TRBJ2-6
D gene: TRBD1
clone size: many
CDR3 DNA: TGTGCCAGCAGCCAGGCAGGCAGGGGGTCTGGGGCCAACGTCCTGACTTTC
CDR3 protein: CASSQAGRGSGANVLTF

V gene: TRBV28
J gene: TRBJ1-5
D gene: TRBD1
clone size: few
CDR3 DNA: TGTGCCAGCAGCCGACCGGGACAGCCCAATCAGCCCCAGCATTTT
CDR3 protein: CASSRPGQPNQPQHF

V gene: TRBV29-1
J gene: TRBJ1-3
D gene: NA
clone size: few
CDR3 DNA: TGCAGCGTTAGACACGGCAATTCTGGAAACACCATATATTTT
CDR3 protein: CSVRHGNSGNTIYF

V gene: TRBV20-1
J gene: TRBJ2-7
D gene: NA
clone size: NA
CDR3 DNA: TGCAGTAACCGGGGTAGCTCGTACGAGCAGTACTTC
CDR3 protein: CSNRGSSYEQYF

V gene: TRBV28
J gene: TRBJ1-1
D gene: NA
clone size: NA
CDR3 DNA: TGTGCCAGCAGCCTCCATTTGGTTGGAGGCACTGAAGCTTTCTTT
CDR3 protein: CASSLHLVGGTEAFF

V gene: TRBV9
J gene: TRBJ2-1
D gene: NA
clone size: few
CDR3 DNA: TGTGCCAGCAGCGTAGCCTCCGGGACTTCCCTCACTGAGCAGTTCTTC
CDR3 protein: CASSVASGTSLTEQFF

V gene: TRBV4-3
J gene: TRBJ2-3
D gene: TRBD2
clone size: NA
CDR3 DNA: TGCGCCAGCAGCCCAACACTAGCGGGGGCCACAGATACGCAGTATTTT
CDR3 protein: CASSPTLAGATDTQYF

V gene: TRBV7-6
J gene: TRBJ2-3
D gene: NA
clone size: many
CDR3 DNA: TGTGCCAGCAGCTTAAAGGGCACAGATACGCAGTATTTT
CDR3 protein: CASSLKGTDTQYF

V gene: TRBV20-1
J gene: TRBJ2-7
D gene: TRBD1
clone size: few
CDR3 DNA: TGCAGTGCTAGGCCCGAGACAGGGATGTCCTACGAGCAGTACTTC
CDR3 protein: CSARPETGMSYEQYF

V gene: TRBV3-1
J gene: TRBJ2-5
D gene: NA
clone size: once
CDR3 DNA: TGTGCCAGCAGCCGAAAGGGACATAGGGGAAAGACCCAGTACTTC
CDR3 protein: CASSRKGHRGKTQYF

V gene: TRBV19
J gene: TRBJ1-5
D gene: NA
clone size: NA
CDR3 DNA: TGTGCCAGTAGTATGTTCGGGACGTCGGAGCCCCAGCATTTT
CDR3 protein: CASSMFGTSEPQHF

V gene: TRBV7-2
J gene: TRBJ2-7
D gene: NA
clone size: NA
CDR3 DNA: TGTGCCAGCAGCTTAGGTCGGCAGAAATACGAGCAGTACTTC
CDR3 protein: CASSLGRQKYEQYF

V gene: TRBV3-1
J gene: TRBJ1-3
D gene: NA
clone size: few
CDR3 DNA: TGTGCCAGCAGCGACCGCCGGTTACTTGTGGACTCTGGAAACACCATATATTTT
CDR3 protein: CASSDRRLLVDSGNTIYF

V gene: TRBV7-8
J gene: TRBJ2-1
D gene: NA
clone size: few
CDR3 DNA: TGTGCCAGCAGCTTAGCTTCGCGGTGGGATGAGCAGTTCTTC
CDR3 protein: CASSLASRWDEQFF

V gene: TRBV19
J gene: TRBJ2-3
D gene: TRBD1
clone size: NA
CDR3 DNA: TGTGCCAGTAGTATGGACAGGGGAGCGGATACGCAGTATTTT
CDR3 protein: CASSMDRGADTQYF

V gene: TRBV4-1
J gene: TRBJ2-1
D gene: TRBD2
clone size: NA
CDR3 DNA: TGCGCCAGCAGCCAAGTTACAGGTGAGACGGGAGGGCCGGGAAGAAATGAGCAGTTCTTC
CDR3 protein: CASSQVTGETGGPGRNEQFF

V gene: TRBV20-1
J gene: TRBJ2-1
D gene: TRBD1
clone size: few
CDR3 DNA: TGCAGTGCAAAGAGACAGGGCCAATACAATGAGCAGTTCTTC
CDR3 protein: CSAKRQGQYNEQFF

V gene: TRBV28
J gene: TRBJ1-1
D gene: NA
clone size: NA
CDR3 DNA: TGTGCCAGCAGTTTACGTTCTTATCCAGCTAACACTGAAGCTTTCTTT
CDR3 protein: CASSLRSYPANTEAFF

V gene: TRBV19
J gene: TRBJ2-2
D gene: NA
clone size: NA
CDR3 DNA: TGTGCCAGTAGTATCAGGGATACCGGGGAGCTGTTTTTT
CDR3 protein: CASSIRDTGELFF

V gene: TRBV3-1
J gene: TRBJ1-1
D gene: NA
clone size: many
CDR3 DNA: TGTGCCAGCAGCCAAAACAGGGACGGTGAAGCTTTCTTT
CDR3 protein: CASSQNRDGEAFF

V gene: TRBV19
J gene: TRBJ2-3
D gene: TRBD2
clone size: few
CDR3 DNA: TGTGCCAGCAAAACTAGCGGGAGATTGGATACGCAGTATTTT
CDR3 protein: CASKTSGRLDTQYF

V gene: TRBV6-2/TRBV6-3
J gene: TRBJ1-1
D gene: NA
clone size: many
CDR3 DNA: TGTGCCAGCAGGGGACGGACTGAAGCTTTCTTT
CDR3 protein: CASRGRTEAFF

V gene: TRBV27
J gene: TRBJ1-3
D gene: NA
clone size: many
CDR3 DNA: TGTGCCAGCAGTTCGGGAATCTCTGGAAACACCATATATTTT
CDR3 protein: CASSSGISGNTIYF

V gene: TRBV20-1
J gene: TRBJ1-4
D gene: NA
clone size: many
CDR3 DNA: TGCAGTGCCGCAATCGGGGGCAATGAAAAACTGTTTTTT
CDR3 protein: CSAAIGGNEKLFF

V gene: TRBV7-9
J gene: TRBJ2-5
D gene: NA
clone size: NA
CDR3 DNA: TGTGCCAGCAGACAGGACGGAGAGACCCAGTACTTC
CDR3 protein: CASRQDGETQYF

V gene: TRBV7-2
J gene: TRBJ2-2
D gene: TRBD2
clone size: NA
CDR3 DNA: TGTGCCAGCAGCCTGCGGACTAGCGGGATCCCCGGGGAGCTGTTTTTT
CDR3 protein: CASSLRTSGIPGELFF

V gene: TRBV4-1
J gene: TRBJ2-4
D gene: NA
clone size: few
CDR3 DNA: TGCGCCAGCAGCCAAGTCTATACCGGGACGGTTAAAAACATTCAGTACTTC
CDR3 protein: CASSQVYTGTVKNIQYF

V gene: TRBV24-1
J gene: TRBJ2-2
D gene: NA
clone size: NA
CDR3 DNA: TGTGCCACCAGTGACCTCAGCTACACGAGCACCGGGGAGCTGTTTTTT
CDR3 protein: CATSDLSYTSTGELFF

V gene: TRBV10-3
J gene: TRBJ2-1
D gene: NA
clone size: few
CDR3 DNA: TGTGCCATCAGTGATACGACAGTGAATGAGCAGTTCTTC
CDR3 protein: CAISDTTVNEQFF

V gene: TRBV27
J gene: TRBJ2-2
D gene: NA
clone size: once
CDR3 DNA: TGTGCCAGCAGCCAGGGGCCAAACACCGGGGAGCTGTTTTTT
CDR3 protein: CASSQGPNTGELFF